Detailed here is one T cell receptor beta chain. Its antigen is unknown. Each PCR replicate from the sorted subsets contained around 0.2 ug DNA, which is tens of thousands of T cell genomes. Libraries were prepared by immunoSEQ multiplex PCR; TCRdb keeps only in-frame clonotypes and omits some of them. The table shows around 1.9 million clones, with 85% to 95% occurring only once. CD45RO-negative, CCR7-selected cells formed the naive CD8 fraction, which excluded terminally differentiated effector memory CD45RA+ cells. The sample comes from a study of shared clonotypes between healthy human individuals. General study results and limits: Generation probability values for non-shared clonotypes were lower than those for clonotypes shared by all four donors.

This CDR3 is 13 amino acids long. V gave up 6 bases and J gave up 4 bases, with 13 bases separating them. Germline CDR1 and CDR2: MNHNS and SASEGT. The rearrangement joins TRBV6-1 to TRBJ2-7; perhaps TRBD2 as D (6 bases). The sequenced material came from naive CD8+ T cells from PBMCs. The source is a man in his late teens or twenties in good health. Some clones in this sample may be carry-over from other donors' samples. The CDR3 spells CASRSTGEYEQYF. The CDR3 region has the DNA TGTGCCAGCAGATCAACGGGAGAATACGAGCAGTACTTC.